A single sample is the source of the 24 T cell receptor beta chains below, sequenced in a study of T-cell reconstitution after alpha-beta-depleted transplantation in children (dated by TCRdb to the mid-2010s). The treatment or condition label on this specimen signifies: allogeneic hematopoietic cell transplantation with graft depleted of TCRalphabeta T cells and CD19 B cells. The library was prepared using PCR. For sequencing, an Illumina HiSeq 2500 was employed. To normalize quantification of the TCRbeta repertoire, the TCR libraries were built with molecular barcoding that relied on unique molecular identifiers. The raw public data were reprocessed by TCRdb itself: fastp quality trimming at Q25, MiXCR clonotype calling, in-frame beta chains only. Rows are combined by CDR3 protein, so each entry shows the most common genes and DNA. This sample lists 100,000 to 130,000 distinct CDR3 sequences; 5% to 8% were detected once. Of the sample, roughly 24% is held by the ten largest clones.

The source was PBMCs, mostly from graft donor cells, collected 360 days after TCRalphabeta/CD19-depleted stem cell transplant. The receptors here all came from a male patient aged 2-15 years who had a stem cell transplant for acute lymphoblastic leukemia, so the T cells may come from the graft donor.

Turning to this clonotype: A junction end diverges from the germline sequence, so it may reflect a read error. This chain uses TRBV7-7 with TRBJ2-3; TRBD2 matches at 7 bases. The CDR3 length is 13 residues. CDR1 is SSHAT, CDR2 FNYEAQ, per germline (reference sequence). The CDR3 is CASSLSTSSTQYF. The CDR3 DNA reads TGTGCTAGCAGCCTCTCGACTAGCAGTACGCAGTATTTT.

The V and J genes are TRBV28 and TRBJ1-3; the D gene is possibly TRBD1 (6 bases). Germline loops: CDR1 MDHEN, CDR2 SYDVKM. The CDR3 has 15 residues. Trimming took 5 bases from V and 2 from J, leaving 13 bases between them. The CDR3 DNA reads as TGTGCCAGCAGTCCGTACAGGGTACCTGGAAACACCATATATTTT. It encodes CASSPYRVPGNTIYF. Drawing the rest from reference TRBV28 and TRBJ1-3, the complete variable domain is DVKVTQSSRYLVKRTGEKVFLECVQDMDHENMFWYRQDPGLGLRLIYFSYDVKMKEKGDIPEGYSVSREKKERFSLILESASTNQTSMYLCASSPYRVPGNTIYFGEGSWLTVV.

There are a few counts of this clonotype. The chain couples TRBV4-3 to TRBJ1-3; D uncertain. Germline-derived CDR1 and CDR2 are LGHNA and YSLEER. Trimming shortened V by 2 bases and J by 0 bases, and 14 bases separated the two germline ends. This CDR3 spans 17 amino acids. CDR3 in DNA: TGCGCCAGCAGCCAATCTCATCAGGAGTCCTCTGGAAACACCATATATTTT. Translating gives CASSQSHQESSGNTIYF.

This clonotype was recorded a few times. This chain joins TRBV6-1 and TRBJ2-2; possible D gene TRBD2, 6 bases. Trimming cost V 1 base and J 11 bases, with 14 bases left between them. This CDR3 region has 14 residues. Germline V gene lookup returns CDR1 MNHNS and CDR2 SASEGT. The CDR3 protein is CASSEGTNGFELFF. CDR3 DNA sequence: TGTGCCAGCAGTGAAGGGACTAATGGTTTTGAGCTGTTTTTT.

The sample holds a few counts of this clonotype. The rearrangement links TRBV12-5 to TRBJ2-3, with a weak D call TRBD2 (6 bases). The CDR3 is made up of 15 amino acids. The germline gives CDR1 LGHNT, CDR2 FRNRAP. The ends were cut back, 5 bases at V and 6 bases at J, with 18 bases in the middle. The CDR3 DNA reads as TGTGCTAGTGGTGGCGGAGATAGCGGAAAGGATACGCAGTATTTT. Its protein is CASGGGDSGKDTQYF.

This clonotype was counted at least ten times. The chain employs TRBV27 and TRBJ2-7, with 7 bases lining up with TRBD1. The CDR3 length is 15 residues. Germline assignment: CDR1 MNHEY and CDR2 SMNVEV (reference sequence). With 7 bases clipped from V and 7 bases from J, the junction kept 16 bases outside the gene matches. CDR3 sequence: CASISGQTTFGEQYF. CDR3 coding DNA: TGTGCCAGCATCTCGGGACAGACGACGTTCGGAGAGCAGTACTTC.

The chain couples TRBV10-3 to TRBJ2-1, with D possibly being TRBD1 (5 bases). Deletions cut 4 bases from V and 7 bases from J, with 14 bases between. CDR1 ENHRY and CDR2 SYGVKD come from the germline V gene. This CDR3 contains 14 residues. CDR3 amino acids: CAISVTPPGNEQFF. CDR3 DNA: TGTGCCATCAGTGTGACTCCCCCAGGGAATGAGCAGTTCTTC.

Many counts were recorded for this clonotype. The chain couples TRBV7-9 to TRBJ2-7, with a weak D call TRBD1 (5 bases). The CDR3 runs to 11 residues. With 8 bases removed from V and 3 bases from J, the gap between germline ends came to 8 bases. Germline V gives CDR1 SEHNR, CDR2 FQNEAQ (reference sequence). The DNA of the CDR3 is TGTGCCAGCCAGGGTGACTACGAGCAGTACTTC. It codes for CASQGDYEQYF.

The table lists this clonotype with many counts. The rearrangement joins TRBV4-3 to TRBJ1-1, with D possibly matching TRBD1 (6 bases). The CDR3 is made up of 15 amino acids. CDR1 is LGHNA, CDR2 YSLEER, per germline. V was shortened by 4 bases and J by 3 bases, with 15 bases between the two germline ends. The CDR3 protein is CASSPGEVRDTEAFF. CDR3 nucleotide sequence: TGCGCCAGCAGCCCAGGGGAAGTTAGAGACACTGAAGCTTTCTTT.

This clonotype was detected ten times or more. J is TRBJ2-7 and V is TRBV7-9; 7 bases are a match to TRBD1. The germline gives CDR1 SEHNR, CDR2 FQNEAQ (reference sequence). V shed 4 bases and J 3 bases; nucleotides not matched to a gene: 9. The CDR3 contains 15 residues. This chain's CDR3 is CASSSRTGISYEQYF. In DNA, the CDR3 is TGTGCCAGCAGCTCGCGGACAGGCATCAGCTACGAGCAGTACTTC. Full variable domain (outside the CDR3, taken from reference TRBV7-9 and TRBJ2-7): DTGVSQNPRHKITKRGQNVTFRCDPISEHNRLYWYRQTLGQGPEFLTYFQNEAQLEKSRLLSDRFSAERPKGSFSTLEIQRTEQGDSAMYLCASSSRTGISYEQYFGPGTRLTVT.

The chain is built from TRBV20-1 and TRBJ2-7; possible D gene TRBD1, 6 bases. V was trimmed by 3 bases and J by 3 bases, leaving 24 bases between them. This CDR3 is 17 amino acids long. Germline CDR1 and CDR2: DFQATT and SNEGSKA (reference sequence). CDR3 protein: CSASWGQGPRPLYEQYF. The DNA of the CDR3 is TGCAGTGCTAGTTGGGGCCAGGGGCCGCGACCCCTCTACGAGCAGTACTTC.

This clonotype has at least ten counts. The chain joins TRBV5-1 to TRBJ2-7, with 8 bases fitting TRBD2. The germline V gene encodes CDR1 SGHRS and CDR2 YFSETQ. V dropped 0 bases and J dropped 3; count of bases not matched to a gene: 8. This CDR3 has 16 residues. The CDR3 DNA sequence: TGCGCCAGCAGCTTGGAGGTGGGTAGCGGGAACTACGAGCAGTACTTC. Amino acids: CASSLEVGSGNYEQYF.

This clonotype was counted only a few times. The chain has TRBV6-2 or TRBV6-3 and TRBJ1-2; the D gene is possibly TRBD1 (5 bases). Trimming took off 7 bases at V and 3 bases at J, with 15 bases between the two ends. The CDR3 is made up of 14 amino acids. Per the germline V gene, CDR1 is MNHEY and CDR2 is SVGEGT. DNA of the CDR3: TGTGCCAGCATCTACGCCGGGACCGACTATGGCTACACCTTC. Translating it yields CASIYAGTDYGYTF.

The sample holds a few counts of this clonotype. The chain links TRBV7-2 to TRBJ2-7; 8 bases are shared with TRBD1. The CDR3 has 16 amino acids. V lost 5 bases and J lost 7; bases outside the gene matches: 16. Germline V gives CDR1 SGHTA, CDR2 FQGNSA. CDR3: CASSPNVLDWDREQYF. In DNA, the CDR3 is TGTGCCAGCAGCCCAAACGTCCTGGACTGGGACAGGGAGCAGTACTTC.

This clonotype was seen many times. The chain carries TRBV7-9 and TRBJ2-7; D uncertain. In germline, CDR1 is SEHNR, CDR2 FQNEAQ (reference sequence). V lost 5 bases to trimming and J lost 5 bases, with 7 bases between them. The CDR3 has 11 amino acids. The CDR3 loop is CASSPGHEQYF. For the CDR3, the DNA is TGTGCCAGCAGCCCCGGTCACGAGCAGTACTTC. Drawing the rest from reference TRBV7-9 and TRBJ2-7, the complete variable domain is DTGVSQNPRHKITKRGQNVTFRCDPISEHNRLYWYRQTLGQGPEFLTYFQNEAQLEKSRLLSDRFSAERPKGSFSTLEIQRTEQGDSAMYLCASSPGHEQYFGPGTRLTVT.

In its sample, this clonotype was seen many times. This chain uses TRBV24-1 with TRBJ2-1, with D tentatively TRBD1 (6 bases). Germline V gene data show CDR1 as KGHDR and CDR2 as SFDVKD. The ends were cut back, 7 bases at V and 4 bases at J, with 10 bases in the middle. The CDR3 totals 13 residues. This chain's CDR3 is CATRDSGYNEQFF. In nucleotides, the CDR3 is TGTGCCACCAGGGACAGCGGATACAATGAGCAGTTCTTC.

This clonotype was seen many times. The chain joins TRBV24-1 to TRBJ2-3; D gene ambiguous. The CDR3 spans 14 residues. The germline V and J ends were trimmed by 4 bases and 0 bases, with 7 bases remaining between them. Germline loops: CDR1 KGHDR, CDR2 SFDVKD. In nucleotides, the CDR3 is TGTGCCACCAGTGACAGATTTAGCACAGATACGCAGTATTTT. Amino acids: CATSDRFSTDTQYF.

This clonotype was counted ten times or more. The rearrangement links TRBV5-1 to TRBJ2-1; no definite D call. CDR1 SGHRS and CDR2 YFSETQ come from the germline V gene. V lost 1 base, J lost 8 bases, and 7 bases lay in between. CDR3 length equals 12 residues. The CDR3 region is CASSLSGYEQFF. CDR3 coding DNA: TGCGCCAGCAGCTTGAGTGGCTATGAGCAGTTCTTC.

Ten or more counts support this clonotype. CDR3 protein: CASSSSRGNMNTEAFF. CDR3 nucleotide sequence: TGTGCCAGCAGCTCCTCCCGGGGCAACATGAACACTGAAGCTTTCTTT. The chain couples TRBV7-9 to TRBJ1-1; D possibly corresponds to TRBD1 (5 bases). The CDR3 runs 16 residues. The germline CDR1 and CDR2 sequences are SEHNR and FQNEAQ (reference sequence). Trimming removed 4 bases at V and 0 bases at J, with 15 bases between.

In this sample, this clonotype turned up many times. The chain combines TRBV12-3 or TRBV12-4 with TRBJ1-3, with D unresolved. V was shortened by 6 bases and J by 0 bases, with 9 bases between the two germline ends. This CDR3 is 14 amino acids long. The CDR3 DNA sequence: TGTGCCAGCAGAGCGGACCACTCTGGAAACACCATATATTTT. This codes for CASRADHSGNTIYF.

Many counts were recorded for this clonotype. The chain is built from TRBV7-6 and TRBJ2-5; D possibly corresponds to TRBD1 (5 bases). The V end was cut by 5 bases, the J end by 2 bases, with 27 bases between. CDR1 is SGHVS and CDR2 is FNYEAQ in the germline V gene. The CDR3 is 19 amino acids. CDR3 coding DNA: TGTGCCAGCAGCCCCTTCATTAGTCTCACGCAGGGATCGCAAGAGACCCAGTACTTC. Translation gives CASSPFISLTQGSQETQYF.

Only a few counts were recorded for this clonotype. The rearrangement uses TRBV19 and TRBJ2-1; maybe TRBD1 (6 bases). The germline V gene has CDR1 LNHDA and CDR2 SQIVND (reference sequence). V lost 4 bases, J lost 8 bases, and 15 bases lay in between. The CDR3 runs to 14 residues. The chain's CDR3 is CASSTDSEKDEQFF. CDR3 in DNA: TGTGCCAGTAGTACGGACAGTGAGAAAGATGAGCAGTTCTTC.

This clonotype was found many times. V is TRBV28 and J is TRBJ2-3; a possible D gene is TRBD1 (5 bases). This CDR3 contains 15 residues. V was pared by 6 bases and J by 0 bases, with 13 bases between. Per the germline V gene, CDR1 is MDHEN and CDR2 is SYDVKM. CDR3 region: CASSLRGLSTDTQYF. The CDR3 DNA reads as TGTGCCAGCAGCCTAAGGGGTCTTAGCACAGATACGCAGTATTTT.

This clonotype has ten or more counts. This chain uses TRBV29-1 with TRBJ1-1; no definite D call. V lost 7 bases and J lost 8, with 17 bases in between. CDR1 and CDR2 from the germline V gene are SQVTM and ANQGSEA. This CDR3 has 12 amino acids. The CDR3, as DNA: TGCAGCGCTCGGACGGTGAAATGGGAAGCTTTCTTT. This sequence encodes CSARTVKWEAFF.